Listed below are T cell receptor beta chains from one sample, sequenced in a study of blood T cell repertoires in COVID-19. Sequencing used immunoSEQ multiplex PCR; TCRdb keeps in-frame clones, though not all of them. The table includes roughly 260,000 clones, 70% to 90% detected once. Sequenced: peripheral blood. These TCRs come from a woman aged 50 to 65 with acute or convalescent COVID-19. The CDR3 runs from the conserved cysteine through the conserved F or W. The D gene is left open where the match is weak. The size of a clone is reported for some rows only, either as once, few or many, or as a class for expanded clones.

D gene: TRBD2; clone size: -; V gene: TRBV9; J gene: TRBJ2-1; CDR3 DNA: TGTGCCAGCAGCCAGCGGGAGGCACCCTACAATGAGCAGTTCTTC; CDR3 protein: CASSQREAPYNEQFF
D gene: -; clone size: -; V gene: TRBV27; J gene: TRBJ1-6; CDR3 DNA: TGTGCCAGCAGAAACAGGGCGTCGAGCTCCTATAATTCACCCCTCCACTTT; CDR3 protein: CASRNRASSSYNSPLHF
D gene: -; clone size: -; V gene: TRBV9; J gene: TRBJ2-7; CDR3 DNA: TGTGCCAGCAGCGTAGGATCCGGTTCCTCCTACGAGCAGTACTTC; CDR3 protein: CASSVGSGSSYEQYF
D gene: -; clone size: -; V gene: TRBV12-3/TRBV12-4; J gene: TRBJ2-1; CDR3 DNA: TGTGCCAGCAGTTTGGACAGTCGCGGGCAGTTCTTC; CDR3 protein: CASSLDSRGQFF
D gene: TRBD1; clone size: -; V gene: TRBV28; J gene: TRBJ1-3; CDR3 DNA: TGTGCCAGCCGTGACAGGGCTGGAAACACCATATATTTT; CDR3 protein: CASRDRAGNTIYF
D gene: TRBD1; clone size: -; V gene: TRBV5-1; J gene: TRBJ1-6; CDR3 DNA: TGCGCCAGCAGCTCGGGGACAGGGTCTGGTTCACCCCTCCACTTT; CDR3 protein: CASSSGTGSGSPLHF
D gene: -; clone size: -; V gene: TRBV15; J gene: TRBJ2-3; CDR3 DNA: TGTGCCACCAGCCTGGAGTCTTCAGATACGCAGTATTTT; CDR3 protein: CATSLESSDTQYF
D gene: TRBD2; clone size: -; V gene: TRBV5-1; J gene: TRBJ2-1; CDR3 DNA: TGCGCCAGCAGCTTGGGGGGACTAGCGGGATTAAATGAGCAGTTCTTC; CDR3 protein: CASSLGGLAGLNEQFF
D gene: -; clone size: few; V gene: TRBV29-1; J gene: TRBJ1-1; CDR3 DNA: TGCAGCGTTGACGCAGGTCGGGGTCGCACTGAAGCTTTCTTT; CDR3 protein: CSVDAGRGRTEAFF
D gene: -; clone size: -; V gene: TRBV28; J gene: TRBJ1-5; CDR3 DNA: TGTGCCAGCAGTTTAGGGTGGCAGGGAAGTCAGCCCCAGCATTTT; CDR3 protein: CASSLGWQGSQPQHF
D gene: TRBD2; clone size: few; V gene: TRBV4-1; J gene: TRBJ2-1; CDR3 DNA: TGCGCCAGCAGCCAAGTCTACGGGCGGGAGGCCCAGCAGTTCTTC; CDR3 protein: CASSQVYGREAQQFF
D gene: -; clone size: once; V gene: TRBV2; J gene: TRBJ2-3; CDR3 DNA: TGTGCCAGCAGACGACTAGAAAGCACAGATACGCAGTATTTT; CDR3 protein: CASRRLESTDTQYF
D gene: TRBD2; clone size: -; V gene: TRBV19; J gene: TRBJ2-5; CDR3 DNA: TGTGCCAGTAGTATAGGACCCCAAGGACTAGCGGGAAGGGAGACCCAGTACTTC; CDR3 protein: CASSIGPQGLAGRETQYF
D gene: -; clone size: once; V gene: TRBV29-1; J gene: TRBJ1-4; CDR3 DNA: TGCAGCGCTCTAGGGGTAAGGAGTGAAAAACTGTTTTTT; CDR3 protein: CSALGVRSEKLFF
D gene: -; clone size: -; V gene: TRBV24-1; J gene: TRBJ2-3; CDR3 DNA: TGTGCCACCAGTCCGCGGGGCACAGATACGCAGTATTTT; CDR3 protein: CATSPRGTDTQYF
D gene: -; clone size: -; V gene: TRBV7-2; J gene: TRBJ1-2; CDR3 DNA: TGTGCCAGCAGCGCAAATCTAGGGGTGGGCTACACCTTC; CDR3 protein: CASSANLGVGYTF
D gene: TRBD2; clone size: -; V gene: TRBV5-6; J gene: TRBJ2-1; CDR3 DNA: TGTGCCAGCAGCTTGCTACTTGGGGCGGGGGGCTACAATGAGCAGTTCTTC; CDR3 protein: CASSLLLGAGGYNEQFF
D gene: -; clone size: -; V gene: TRBV29-1; J gene: TRBJ2-7; CDR3 DNA: TGCAGCGTTGAGGAGTGGGGCCCCTACGAGCAGTACTTC; CDR3 protein: CSVEEWGPYEQYF
D gene: TRBD1; clone size: -; V gene: TRBV19; J gene: TRBJ2-2; CDR3 DNA: TGTGCCAGTACCCGACAGGGTCGGGGTTCCACCGGGGAGCTGTTTTTT; CDR3 protein: CASTRQGRGSTGELFF
D gene: TRBD1; clone size: -; V gene: TRBV5-1; J gene: TRBJ1-3; CDR3 DNA: TGCGCCAGCAGCAGTAGAACAGGGGAAGGAGGAAACACCATATATTTT; CDR3 protein: CASSSRTGEGGNTIYF
D gene: TRBD2; clone size: -; V gene: TRBV9; J gene: TRBJ2-7; CDR3 DNA: TGTGCCAGCAGCGTATCTAGCGGGAGTTTTCACGAGCAGTACTTC; CDR3 protein: CASSVSSGSFHEQYF
D gene: TRBD2; clone size: -; V gene: TRBV11-2; J gene: TRBJ2-7; CDR3 DNA: TGTGCCAGCGGATTGGTGGGCGGGAGGCCCCACGAGCAGTACTTC; CDR3 protein: CASGLVGGRPHEQYF
D gene: -; clone size: -; V gene: TRBV5-1; J gene: TRBJ1-2; CDR3 DNA: TGCGCCAGCAGCTTAGGTCAGGGTGATGGCTACACCTTC; CDR3 protein: CASSLGQGDGYTF
D gene: TRBD2; clone size: -; V gene: TRBV18; J gene: TRBJ2-1; CDR3 DNA: TGTGCCAGCTCACCGCGGCGGCTAGCGGGAATGAATGAGCAGTTCTTC; CDR3 protein: CASSPRRLAGMNEQFF
D gene: TRBD1; clone size: -; V gene: TRBV6-5; J gene: TRBJ1-1; CDR3 DNA: TGTGCCAGCAGTCATCAGACAGGGGTGAACACTGAAGCTTTCTTT; CDR3 protein: CASSHQTGVNTEAFF
D gene: TRBD1; clone size: once; V gene: TRBV6-5; J gene: TRBJ2-7; CDR3 DNA: TGTGCCAGCAGTTACCTCCGGGACAGGGGAGGGTACGAGCAGTACTTC; CDR3 protein: CASSYLRDRGGYEQYF
D gene: -; clone size: -; V gene: TRBV29-1; J gene: TRBJ2-7; CDR3 DNA: TGCAGCGTTGAAGAGTCAGGGTCCCCGGCTGGAGAGCAGTACTTC; CDR3 protein: CSVEESGSPAGEQYF
D gene: TRBD1; clone size: -; V gene: TRBV4-1; J gene: TRBJ1-2; CDR3 DNA: TGCGCCAGCAGCCACCAAATAGGACAGGAGAATGGCTACACCTTC; CDR3 protein: CASSHQIGQENGYTF
D gene: TRBD2; clone size: -; V gene: TRBV24-1; J gene: TRBJ2-3; CDR3 DNA: TGTGCCACCAGTGATCCGATAGCGGGAGAAATTGATACGCAGTATTTT; CDR3 protein: CATSDPIAGEIDTQYF
D gene: -; clone size: -; V gene: TRBV19; J gene: TRBJ1-5; CDR3 DNA: TGTGCCAGTAGTATAGCGGTTGTATATAGCAATCAGCCCCAGCATTTT; CDR3 protein: CASSIAVVYSNQPQHF
D gene: TRBD2; clone size: -; V gene: TRBV7-3; J gene: TRBJ2-2; CDR3 DNA: TGTGCCAGCAGCTTAACGTTCGGACTAGCGCCCGGGGAGCTGTTTTTT; CDR3 protein: CASSLTFGLAPGELFF
D gene: -; clone size: -; V gene: TRBV7-8; J gene: TRBJ2-4; CDR3 DNA: TGTGCCAGCAGCTTAACAGGGCCCCGGGCACCCAAAAACATTCAGTACTTC; CDR3 protein: CASSLTGPRAPKNIQYF
D gene: -; clone size: -; V gene: TRBV2; J gene: TRBJ2-1; CDR3 DNA: TGTGCCAGCAGTGAACAGGGGTCTCCCTACAATGAGCAGTTCTTC; CDR3 protein: CASSEQGSPYNEQFF
D gene: TRBD1; clone size: -; V gene: TRBV27; J gene: TRBJ2-1; CDR3 DNA: TGTGCCAGCAGTCCTCCCGGGACAGGTGGGAGAGGTGAGCAGTTCTTC; CDR3 protein: CASSPPGTGGRGEQFF
D gene: -; clone size: -; V gene: TRBV6-5; J gene: TRBJ2-7; CDR3 DNA: TGTGCCAGCAGGACGGACTACTCCTACGAGCAGTACTTC; CDR3 protein: CASRTDYSYEQYF
D gene: TRBD1; clone size: -; V gene: TRBV30; J gene: TRBJ2-2; CDR3 DNA: TGTGCCCTTATGGGCAGGGGGCAAATCACCGGGGAGCTGTTTTTT; CDR3 protein: CALMGRGQITGELFF
D gene: TRBD2; clone size: -; V gene: TRBV5-1; J gene: TRBJ2-1; CDR3 DNA: TGCGCCAGCAGCCCGACTAGCGGAACCTACAATGAGCAGTTCTTC; CDR3 protein: CASSPTSGTYNEQFF
D gene: TRBD1; clone size: few; V gene: TRBV5-1; J gene: TRBJ2-7; CDR3 DNA: TGCGCCAGCAGCTTCTGGACAGGGCCTCCCTACGAGCAGTACTTC; CDR3 protein: CASSFWTGPPYEQYF
D gene: -; clone size: few; V gene: TRBV18; J gene: TRBJ2-1; CDR3 DNA: TGTGCCAGCTCACCTCCAGGGGACACTTACAATGAGCAGTTCTTC; CDR3 protein: CASSPPGDTYNEQFF
D gene: TRBD1; clone size: -; V gene: TRBV24-1; J gene: TRBJ2-2; CDR3 DNA: TGTGCCACCAGTGATTTGCAAGGGACAGGACCGAACACCGGGGAGCTGTTTTTT; CDR3 protein: CATSDLQGTGPNTGELFF
D gene: -; clone size: -; V gene: TRBV13; J gene: TRBJ2-2; CDR3 DNA: TGTGCCAGCAGCTCTCACAAAACAGGAACCGGGGAGCTGTTTTTT; CDR3 protein: CASSSHKTGTGELFF
D gene: TRBD1; clone size: -; V gene: TRBV7-2; J gene: TRBJ2-7; CDR3 DNA: TGTGCCAGCAGCGGTAAGGGAACCGGGACAGGGGTCTACGAGCAGTACTTC; CDR3 protein: CASSGKGTGTGVYEQYF
D gene: TRBD2; clone size: few; V gene: TRBV4-2; J gene: TRBJ2-2; CDR3 DNA: TGTGCCAGCAGCCAACTAGCGGGAGTAAGCACCGGGGAGCTGTTTTTT; CDR3 protein: CASSQLAGVSTGELFF
D gene: -; clone size: -; V gene: TRBV5-1; J gene: TRBJ2-1; CDR3 DNA: TGCGCCAGCAGCTTGCAGGGAGGCCCGCTAGTCTTGGAGCAGTTCTTC; CDR3 protein: CASSLQGGPLVLEQFF
D gene: TRBD1; clone size: -; V gene: TRBV11-2; J gene: TRBJ2-2; CDR3 DNA: TGTGCCAGCAGACTGACAGGGCGGGACACCGGGGAGCTGTTTTTT; CDR3 protein: CASRLTGRDTGELFF
D gene: TRBD1; clone size: -; V gene: TRBV7-2; J gene: TRBJ1-1; CDR3 DNA: TGTGCCAGCAGCTTCGGACAGGGGAACACTGAAGCTTTCTTT; CDR3 protein: CASSFGQGNTEAFF
D gene: -; clone size: -; V gene: TRBV4-2; J gene: TRBJ2-2; CDR3 DNA: TGTGCCAGCAGCCAAGAAGGGCGGGGGAACACCGGGGAGCTGTTTTTT; CDR3 protein: CASSQEGRGNTGELFF
D gene: -; clone size: -; V gene: TRBV29-1; J gene: TRBJ1-1; CDR3 DNA: TGCAGCGTTGAAGATCTTTACGGGAACACTGAAGCTTTCTTT; CDR3 protein: CSVEDLYGNTEAFF
D gene: -; clone size: -; V gene: TRBV3-1/TRBV3-2; J gene: TRBJ1-4; CDR3 DNA: TGTGCCAGCAGCCAAGGTCGTGAAAAACTGTTTTTT; CDR3 protein: CASSQGREKLFF
D gene: -; clone size: once; V gene: TRBV29-1; J gene: TRBJ1-1; CDR3 DNA: TGCAGCGTTGAAGATTCGGTCAGGGTAAATTTTTTCTTT; CDR3 protein: CSVEDSVRVNFFF
D gene: -; clone size: -; V gene: TRBV19; J gene: TRBJ1-2; CDR3 DNA: TGTGCCAGTACAGTTTCGTCTCGCAGGGAGGCCTATGGCTACACCTTC; CDR3 protein: CASTVSSRREAYGYTF
D gene: TRBD1; clone size: -; V gene: TRBV3-1/TRBV3-2; J gene: TRBJ2-3; CDR3 DNA: TGTGCCAGCAGCCAACAGGGGGCAGTCACAGATACGCAGTATTTT; CDR3 protein: CASSQQGAVTDTQYF